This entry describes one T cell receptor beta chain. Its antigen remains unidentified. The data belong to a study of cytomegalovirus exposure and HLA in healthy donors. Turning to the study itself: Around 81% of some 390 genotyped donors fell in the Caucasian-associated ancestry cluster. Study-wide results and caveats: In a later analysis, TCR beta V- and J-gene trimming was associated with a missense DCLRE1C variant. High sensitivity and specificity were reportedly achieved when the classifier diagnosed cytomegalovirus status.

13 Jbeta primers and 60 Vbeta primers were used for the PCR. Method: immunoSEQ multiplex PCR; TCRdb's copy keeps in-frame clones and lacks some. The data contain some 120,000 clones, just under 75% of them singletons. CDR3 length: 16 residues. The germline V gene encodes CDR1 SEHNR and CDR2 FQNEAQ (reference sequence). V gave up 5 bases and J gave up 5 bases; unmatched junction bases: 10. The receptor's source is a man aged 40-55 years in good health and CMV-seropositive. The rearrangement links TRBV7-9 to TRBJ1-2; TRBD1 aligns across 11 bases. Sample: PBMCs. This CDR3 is CASSHGQGARMYGYTF. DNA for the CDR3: TGTGCCAGCAGCCACGGACAGGGGGCAAGGATGTATGGCTACACCTTC.